This T cell receptor (beta chain) emerged from a study of T-cell reconstitution after alpha-beta-depleted transplantation in children. Findings of the study overall: Surviving thymic progenitors and recipient T cells were the source of high TCRbeta diversity at day 60 in some patients. Diversity and T-cell counts at one year after transplant derived mostly from new T cells. Reportedly, alpha-beta T cells present about two months post-transplant originated from several hundred expanded clones of graft origin.

This clonotype has more than one count but fewer than ten. Its antigen is currently unknown. The germline V gene encodes CDR1 SEHNR and CDR2 FQNEAQ (reference sequence). V lost 5 bases, J lost 0 bases, and 16 bases lay in between. The CDR3 runs 16 residues. Unique molecular identifiers were incorporated during preparation of the TCRbeta library. In TCRdb, the PCR reads were re-called with MiXCR into one record per CDR3 protein. The data show roughly 350,000 distinct CDR3 sequences, about a sixth seen once. The sequence was obtained from a male patient aged 2-15 years who had a stem cell transplant for acute lymphoblastic leukemia, so the T cells may come from the graft donor. This sequence joins TRBV7-9 and TRBJ2-5; D is undetermined. Sequenced here: PBMCs, mostly from graft donor cells, sampled 360 days after TCRalphabeta/CD19-depleted stem cell transplant. The CDR3 coding sequence is TGTGCCAGCAGCCAGCTAAGGTGGGAAGACCAAGAGACCCAGTACTTC. It specifies CASSQLRWEDQETQYF.